The rows below give T cell receptor beta chains drawn from one sample of a study of patients and donors after allogeneic stem cell transplantation. TCRdb re-called the RT-PCR reads with MiXCR, one entry per CDR3 protein. The table includes roughly 230,000 distinct CDR3 sequences, roughly an eighth detected once. The sequenced sample consisted of blood, either unsorted or a sorted T cell fraction (not recorded which). The receptor source for this set is a human donor who was either an allogeneic HSCT recipient or a stem cell or donor lymphocyte infusion donor (not recorded which). It is not recorded whose cells these are; they may come from a transplant donor. Both conserved end residues are part of each CDR3. D genes are given only for firm matches. Size tells how often a clone was seen (once, few, many) or the class of an expanded clone, and some rows leave it out.

abundance: .; j_gene: TRBJ1-4; d_gene: .; v_gene: TRBV7-9; CDR3aa: CASSTGTLATNEKLFF; CDR3nt: TGTGCCAGCAGCACCGGGACCCTTGCAACTAATGAAAAACTGTTTTTT
abundance: few; j_gene: TRBJ2-2; d_gene: .; v_gene: TRBV12-3/TRBV12-4; CDR3aa: CASSLAGARTGELFF; CDR3nt: TGTGCCAGCAGTTTAGCGGGGGCGAGGACCGGGGAGCTGTTTTTT
abundance: many; j_gene: TRBJ2-5; d_gene: .; v_gene: TRBV20-1; CDR3aa: CSGGAQETQYF; CDR3nt: TGCAGTGGGGGGGCTCAAGAGACCCAGTACTTC
abundance: .; j_gene: TRBJ1-5; d_gene: .; v_gene: TRBV7-3; CDR3aa: CASSRMGPQHF; CDR3nt: TGTGCCAGCTCCCGCATGGGGCCCCAGCATTTT
abundance: many; j_gene: TRBJ2-5; d_gene: .; v_gene: TRBV5-1; CDR3aa: CASSLEAGGSETQYF; CDR3nt: TGCGCCAGCAGCTTGGAGGCAGGAGGGAGTGAGACCCAGTACTTC
abundance: .; j_gene: TRBJ2-1; d_gene: .; v_gene: TRBV12-3/TRBV12-4; CDR3aa: CASSSVRGDNEQFF; CDR3nt: TGTGCCAGCAGTTCGGTGCGGGGTGACAATGAGCAGTTCTTC
abundance: few; j_gene: TRBJ2-1; d_gene: TRBD2; v_gene: TRBV5-6; CDR3aa: CASSLERGGDYNEQFF; CDR3nt: TGTGCCAGCAGCTTGGAGCGGGGGGGCGACTACAATGAGCAGTTCTTC
abundance: few; j_gene: TRBJ1-5; d_gene: .; v_gene: TRBV5-6; CDR3aa: CASSLNVGGLGNQPQHF; CDR3nt: TGTGCCAGCAGCTTGAACGTGGGAGGTCTGGGCAATCAGCCCCAGCATTTT
abundance: few; j_gene: TRBJ2-3; d_gene: TRBD1; v_gene: TRBV12-3/TRBV12-4; CDR3aa: CASSPQGVLGTDTQYF; CDR3nt: TGTGCCAGCAGTCCACAGGGGGTACTAGGCACAGATACGCAGTATTTT
abundance: .; j_gene: TRBJ2-3; d_gene: TRBD2; v_gene: TRBV7-2; CDR3aa: CASRSGGGAGATQYF; CDR3nt: TGTGCCAGCAGGTCTGGCGGGGGGGCCGGGGCTACGCAGTATTTT
abundance: .; j_gene: TRBJ1-5; d_gene: .; v_gene: TRBV6-2/TRBV6-3; CDR3aa: CATQSADRGGLGNQPQHF; CDR3nt: TGTGCCACCCAGTCTGCGGACAGAGGTGGGCTCGGCAATCAGCCCCAGCATTTT
abundance: few; j_gene: TRBJ1-1; d_gene: .; v_gene: TRBV5-1; CDR3aa: CASSLVTALNTEAFF; CDR3nt: TGCGCCAGCAGCCTAGTGACAGCCCTGAACACTGAAGCTTTCTTT